The clone carrying this T cell receptor beta chain turned up a few times. What it recognizes is unknown. Looked up from germline, CDR1 is GTSNPN and CDR2 is SVGIG (reference sequence). CDR3 length equals 14 residues. V was clipped by 0 bases and J by 5 bases, with 14 bases between them. Amplification of TCR beta CDR3 regions used RNA as the template. Initially, a first-round RT-PCR of the TCR CDR3 employed the HTBI primer set. MiXCR, run by TCRdb on the multiplex PCR reads, gives a single entry per CDR3 protein. The sample holds approximately 400,000 distinct CDR3 sequences, approximately 13% seen once. These data come from a study of T cells in Graves' hyperthyroidism and ophthalmopathy. Hyperthyroidism of Graves' type that showed no ophthalmopathy progression within 18 months was stable. Not enrolled were patients with uncontrolled infection, other autoimmune disease, pregnancy or lactation. Diagnosis rested on symptoms, serum thyroxine and TRAb, thyroid ultrasound, and orbital computed tomography.

Study results and caveats: Ophthalmopathy, which appeared later, was predicted by the model a median approximately 6 months before onset.

The TCR originated in an older woman with Graves' hyperthyroidism. The V and J genes are TRBV30 and TRBJ2-7; a weak D match, TRBD2 (6 bases). The sample comprised blood. CDR3 protein: CAWSVGGFKDEQYF. In DNA form, the CDR3 reads TGTGCCTGGAGTGTGGGAGGTTTTAAGGACGAGCAGTACTTC.